This T cell receptor (beta chain) emerged from a study of CD8 T cells in ankylosing spondylitis. General observations from the study: Blood of patients with ankylosing spondylitis appeared to be characterized by a TCR beta motif of fewer than 10 highly homologous variants. CD8+ disease-linked clones were present at relatively low frequencies in blood. Matched ankylosing spondylitis synovial fluid reportedly contained a significantly enriched population of disease-linked clones.

A remark on this clonotype: Its antigen is as yet unknown.

This CDR3 is 16 amino acids long. CDR1 is KGHSY and CDR2 is FQNENV in the germline V gene. V lost 3 bases and J lost 9; bases outside the gene matches: 14. Using its own MiXCR run on the 5' RACE reads, TCRdb lists one record per CDR3 protein. The profile shows 650,000 to 800,000 distinct CDR3 sequences, around 17% of them singletons. Source material: blood, either unsorted or a sorted T cell fraction (not recorded which). The sequence came from a male donor with ankylosing spondylitis. The rearrangement links TRBV16 to TRBJ2-7; 10 bases match TRBD1. CDR3 bases: TGTGCCAGCAGCCATTCCCCGGGACAGGGGACTTACTGGCAGTACTTC. Residues: CASSHSPGQGTYWQYF.